These T cell receptor beta chains were read from a single sample in a study of response to subunit inactivated influenza vaccine. One entry per CDR3 protein, called by TCRdb with MiXCR from the RT-PCR reads. The profile shows 150,000 to 200,000 distinct CDR3 sequences, roughly 12% of them singletons. This sample also belongs to another study, concerning T cells expressing NK-cell markers.

Sequenced material: CD8+ T cells sorted from PBMCs, taken roughly 12 days after vaccination. These receptors all stem from a man aged 50-60 years who received an inactivated influenza vaccine. Each CDR3 is given with its conserved first and last residue. The order of the fields is J gene, D gene, V gene, clone size, CDR3 protein, CDR3 DNA. D genes are given only for firm matches. Clone size appears in some rows only: once, few, many, or a class for an expanded clone.

j_call: TRBJ2-1
d_call: NA
v_call: TRBV7-2
clone_size: NA
cdr3_aa: CASSLNQLPYNEQFF
cdr3_nt: TGTGCCAGCAGCTTAAACCAGTTGCCATACAATGAGCAGTTCTTC

j_call: TRBJ2-5
d_call: NA
v_call: TRBV7-2
clone_size: NA
cdr3_aa: CASSSTSGDVQETQYF
cdr3_nt: TGTGCCAGCAGCTCCACCTCAGGTGACGTACAAGAGACCCAGTACTTC

j_call: TRBJ2-7
d_call: TRBD2
v_call: TRBV20-1
clone_size: NA
cdr3_aa: CSAIPPTSGSFSEQYF
cdr3_nt: TGCAGTGCTATCCCCCCTACTAGCGGGAGCTTCTCCGAGCAGTACTTC

j_call: TRBJ2-7
d_call: TRBD1
v_call: TRBV4-2
clone_size: NA
cdr3_aa: CAISPGGTGRVREQYF
cdr3_nt: TGTGCCATCAGCCCCGGGGGGACAGGGAGAGTACGCGAGCAGTACTTC

j_call: TRBJ2-7
d_call: NA
v_call: TRBV27
clone_size: many
cdr3_aa: CASGLDWGEKYF
cdr3_nt: TGTGCCAGCGGCCTAGATTGGGGGGAAAAGTACTTC

j_call: TRBJ2-7
d_call: NA
v_call: TRBV4-1
clone_size: NA
cdr3_aa: CASSQDEAARYEQYF
cdr3_nt: TGCGCCAGCAGCCAAGATGAAGCGGCGCGCTACGAGCAGTACTTC

j_call: TRBJ2-1
d_call: TRBD2
v_call: TRBV7-8
clone_size: few
cdr3_aa: CASSPQRENHEQFF
cdr3_nt: TGTGCCAGCAGCCCCCAGCGGGAGAACCATGAGCAGTTCTTC

j_call: TRBJ2-1
d_call: NA
v_call: TRBV19
clone_size: few
cdr3_aa: CASSMSGTIYNEQFF
cdr3_nt: TGTGCCAGTAGTATGTCCGGGACAATATACAATGAGCAGTTCTTC

j_call: TRBJ2-3
d_call: NA
v_call: TRBV7-9
clone_size: NA
cdr3_aa: CASSSRPEDTQYF
cdr3_nt: TGTGCCAGCAGCTCAAGACCGGAAGATACGCAGTATTTT

j_call: TRBJ2-7
d_call: TRBD2
v_call: TRBV20-1
clone_size: NA
cdr3_aa: CSSTDIPTSGYEQYF
cdr3_nt: TGCAGTTCTACTGATATACCGACTAGCGGTTACGAGCAGTACTTC

j_call: TRBJ1-5
d_call: NA
v_call: TRBV16
clone_size: NA
cdr3_aa: CASSREWGAGQPQHF
cdr3_nt: TGTGCCAGCAGCCGGGAATGGGGTGCGGGTCAGCCCCAGCATTTT

j_call: TRBJ2-7
d_call: TRBD1
v_call: TRBV27
clone_size: once
cdr3_aa: CASSPLPDRGLQEQYF
cdr3_nt: TGTGCCAGCAGTCCCCTGCCGGACAGGGGTTTGCAGGAGCAGTACTTC

j_call: TRBJ2-7
d_call: NA
v_call: TRBV4-3
clone_size: many
cdr3_aa: CASSQEGQGSHEQYF
cdr3_nt: TGCGCCAGCAGCCAAGAGGGTCAGGGGTCCCACGAGCAGTACTTC

j_call: TRBJ2-7
d_call: TRBD2
v_call: TRBV7-9
clone_size: NA
cdr3_aa: CASSLTGRAYEQYF
cdr3_nt: TGTGCCAGCAGCTTAACGGGGAGGGCCTACGAGCAGTACTTC

j_call: TRBJ2-3
d_call: TRBD2
v_call: TRBV27
clone_size: NA
cdr3_aa: CASNRLAGTDTQYF
cdr3_nt: TGTGCCAGCAACAGACTAGCCGGCACAGATACGCAGTATTTT

j_call: TRBJ2-7
d_call: NA
v_call: TRBV20-1
clone_size: NA
cdr3_aa: CSARDYVAENYEQYF
cdr3_nt: TGCAGTGCTAGAGATTACGTTGCGGAGAACTACGAGCAGTACTTC

j_call: TRBJ2-7
d_call: NA
v_call: TRBV6-2/TRBV6-3
clone_size: few
cdr3_aa: CASSSAGGSRTYEQYF
cdr3_nt: TGTGCCAGCAGCTCGGCCGGGGGATCCCGTACCTACGAGCAGTACTTC

j_call: TRBJ1-1
d_call: NA
v_call: TRBV15
clone_size: NA
cdr3_aa: CATSRDLGDTEAFF
cdr3_nt: TGTGCCACCAGCAGAGATCTTGGAGATACTGAAGCTTTCTTT

j_call: TRBJ2-7
d_call: NA
v_call: TRBV4-1
clone_size: few
cdr3_aa: CASSQRSGTPPYEQYF
cdr3_nt: TGCGCCAGCAGCCAGCGATCCGGGACACCGCCCTACGAGCAGTACTTC

j_call: TRBJ2-1
d_call: TRBD2
v_call: TRBV28
clone_size: many
cdr3_aa: CASSLYGGAREQFF
cdr3_nt: TGTGCCAGCAGTTTATACGGGGGGGCCCGTGAGCAGTTCTTC

j_call: TRBJ2-3
d_call: TRBD2
v_call: TRBV24-1
clone_size: many
cdr3_aa: CATSGGSTDTQYF
cdr3_nt: TGTGCCACTAGCGGGGGGTCCACAGATACGCAGTATTTT

j_call: TRBJ2-1
d_call: NA
v_call: TRBV20-1
clone_size: few
cdr3_aa: CSARRIDYNEQFF
cdr3_nt: TGCAGTGCTAGAAGAATTGACTACAATGAGCAGTTCTTC

j_call: TRBJ2-7
d_call: NA
v_call: TRBV3-1
clone_size: NA
cdr3_aa: CASRGRNFKGDQYEQYF
cdr3_nt: TGTGCCTCCCGGGGGCGGAATTTCAAGGGGGATCAATACGAGCAGTACTTC

j_call: TRBJ2-1
d_call: NA
v_call: TRBV19
clone_size: NA
cdr3_aa: CASSIESGFSYNEQFF
cdr3_nt: TGTGCCAGTAGTATAGAGTCAGGATTCTCCTACAATGAGCAGTTCTTC

j_call: TRBJ2-6
d_call: TRBD2
v_call: TRBV29-1
clone_size: NA
cdr3_aa: CSVAGRVGSGANVLTF
cdr3_nt: TGCAGCGTTGCGGGGAGGGTTGGGTCTGGGGCCAACGTCCTGACTTTC

j_call: TRBJ2-1
d_call: NA
v_call: TRBV7-9
clone_size: NA
cdr3_aa: CASSSVYNEQFF
cdr3_nt: TGTGCCAGCAGCTCGGTGTACAATGAGCAGTTCTTC

j_call: TRBJ2-1
d_call: TRBD2
v_call: TRBV15
clone_size: NA
cdr3_aa: CATSRKPGGDEQFF
cdr3_nt: TGTGCCACCAGCAGAAAGCCGGGGGGGGATGAGCAGTTCTTC

j_call: TRBJ2-7
d_call: NA
v_call: TRBV29-1
clone_size: few
cdr3_aa: CSVGGLAPYEQYF
cdr3_nt: TGCAGCGTCGGGGGCCTGGCCCCCTACGAGCAGTACTTC

j_call: TRBJ1-1
d_call: TRBD1
v_call: TRBV3-1
clone_size: NA
cdr3_aa: CASSPGTGGGNTEAFF
cdr3_nt: TGTGCCAGCAGCCCTGGGACAGGGGGGGGCAACACTGAAGCTTTCTTT

j_call: TRBJ2-1
d_call: NA
v_call: TRBV12-3/TRBV12-4
clone_size: NA
cdr3_aa: CASREYNEQFF
cdr3_nt: TGTGCCAGCAGAGAGTACAATGAGCAGTTCTTC